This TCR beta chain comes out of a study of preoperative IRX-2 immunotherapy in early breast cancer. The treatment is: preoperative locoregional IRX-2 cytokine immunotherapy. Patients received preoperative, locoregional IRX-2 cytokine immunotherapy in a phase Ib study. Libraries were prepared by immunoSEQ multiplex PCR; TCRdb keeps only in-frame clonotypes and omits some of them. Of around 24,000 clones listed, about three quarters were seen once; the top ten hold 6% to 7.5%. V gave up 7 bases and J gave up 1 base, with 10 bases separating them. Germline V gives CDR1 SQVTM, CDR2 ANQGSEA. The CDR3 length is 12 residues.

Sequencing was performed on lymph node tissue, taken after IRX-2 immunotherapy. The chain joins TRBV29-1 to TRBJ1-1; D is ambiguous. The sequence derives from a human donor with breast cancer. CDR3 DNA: TGCAGCGGAAGAGGCTGGAACACTGAAGCTTTCTTT. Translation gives CSGRGWNTEAFF.